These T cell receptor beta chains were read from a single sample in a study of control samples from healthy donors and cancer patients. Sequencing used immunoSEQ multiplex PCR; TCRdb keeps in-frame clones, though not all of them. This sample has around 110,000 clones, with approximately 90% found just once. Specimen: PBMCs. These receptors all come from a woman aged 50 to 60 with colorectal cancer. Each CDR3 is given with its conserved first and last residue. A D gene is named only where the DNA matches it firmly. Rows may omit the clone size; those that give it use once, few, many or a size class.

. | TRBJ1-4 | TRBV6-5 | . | CASSYRGLGEKLFF | TGTGCCAGCAGTTATCGTGGCTTAGGTGAAAAACTGTTTTTT
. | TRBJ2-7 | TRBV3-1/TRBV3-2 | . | CASSQDVRTYEQYF | TGTGCCAGCAGCCAAGACGTCCGAACCTACGAGCAGTACTTC
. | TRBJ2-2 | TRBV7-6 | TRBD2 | CASSWGGTNTGELFF | TGTGCCAGCAGCTGGGGGGGGACGAACACCGGGGAGCTGTTTTTT
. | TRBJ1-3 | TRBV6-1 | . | CASSEVGNTIYF | TGTGCCAGCAGTGAAGTGGGGAACACCATATATTTT
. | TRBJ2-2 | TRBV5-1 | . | CASSLRWGNTGELFF | TGCGCCAGCAGCTTGCGGTGGGGGAACACCGGGGAGCTGTTTTTT
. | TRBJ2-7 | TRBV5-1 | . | CAIAPVVEFYEQYF | TGCGCCATCGCTCCGGTAGTTGAGTTCTACGAGCAGTACTTC
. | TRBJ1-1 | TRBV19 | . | CASSNRGATEAFF | TGTGCCAGTAGCAACCGAGGGGCGACTGAAGCTTTCTTT
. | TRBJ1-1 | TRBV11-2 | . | CASSQSQGNTEAFF | TGTGCCAGCAGCCAATCCCAGGGGAACACTGAAGCTTTCTTT
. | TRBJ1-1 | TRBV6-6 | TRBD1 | CAIPARGTGGLSEAFF | TGTGCCATTCCCGCTAGGGGGACAGGGGGCCTGTCTGAAGCTTTCTTT
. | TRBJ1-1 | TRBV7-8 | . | CASSFEHGDAFF | TGTGCCAGCAGCTTCGAGCACGGGGATGCTTTCTTT
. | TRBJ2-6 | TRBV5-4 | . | CASRKGTSPGANVLTF | TGTGCCAGCAGGAAAGGGACATCCCCTGGGGCCAACGTCCTGACTTTC
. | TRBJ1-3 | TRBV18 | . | CASSPQKNTIYF | TGTGCCAGCTCACCACAGAAGAACACCATATATTTT
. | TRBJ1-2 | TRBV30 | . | CAWGGTANYGYTF | TGTGCCTGGGGGGGGACTGCTAACTATGGCTACACCTTC
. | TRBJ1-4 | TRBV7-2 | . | CASSPQTGEKLFF | TGTGCCAGCAGCCCCCAAACAGGCGAAAAACTGTTTTTT
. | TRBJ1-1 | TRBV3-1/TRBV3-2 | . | CASSARTGTEAFF | TGTGCCAGCAGCGCTCGGACGGGAACTGAAGCTTTCTTT
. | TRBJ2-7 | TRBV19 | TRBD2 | CASSTASSGRAPEQYF | TGTGCCAGTAGTACAGCTTCTAGCGGGAGGGCCCCCGAGCAGTACTTC
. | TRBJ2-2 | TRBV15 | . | CATSRGAGQKAGELFF | TGTGCCACCAGCAGAGGCGCGGGACAGAAAGCCGGGGAGCTGTTTTTT
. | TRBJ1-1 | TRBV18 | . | CASSPAWGQMNTEAFF | TGTGCCAGCTCACCAGCCTGGGGCCAAATGAACACTGAAGCTTTCTTT
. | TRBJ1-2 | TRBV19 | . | CASSISVLYGYTF | TGTGCCAGTAGTATTTCTGTCCTCTATGGCTACACCTTC
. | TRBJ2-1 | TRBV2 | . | CASTGQADEQFF | TGTGCCAGCACCGGACAAGCAGATGAGCAGTTCTTC
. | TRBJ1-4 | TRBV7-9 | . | CASTHSGAVEKLFF | TGTGCCAGCACCCACAGCGGCGCAGTTGAAAAACTGTTTTTT
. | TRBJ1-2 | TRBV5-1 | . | CASRSDGAGVYGYTF | TGCGCCAGCAGATCAGATGGCGCGGGGGTCTATGGCTACACCTTC
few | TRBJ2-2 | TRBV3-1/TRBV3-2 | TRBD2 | CASSRREGVTGELFF | TGTGCCAGCAGTCGACGGGAGGGGGTCACCGGGGAGCTGTTTTTT
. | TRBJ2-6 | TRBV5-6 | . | CASSSTLGAAGANVLTF | TGTGCCAGCAGCTCGACCTTGGGGGCGGCTGGGGCCAACGTCCTGACTTTC
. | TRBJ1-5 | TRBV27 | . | CASSLFGSNQPQHF | TGTGCCAGCAGTTTATTCGGGAGCAATCAGCCCCAGCATTTT
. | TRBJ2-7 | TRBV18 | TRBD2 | CASSPSPLAGLYEQYF | TGTGCCAGCTCACCCTCCCCACTAGCGGGCCTCTACGAGCAGTACTTC
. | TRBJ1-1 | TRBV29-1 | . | CSVQSPPVLNTEAFF | TGCAGCGTTCAATCACCCCCCGTCCTAAACACTGAAGCTTTCTTT
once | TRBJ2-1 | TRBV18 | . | CASSPGQGMGEQFF | TGTGCCAGCTCACCAGGGCAGGGGATGGGTGAGCAGTTCTTC
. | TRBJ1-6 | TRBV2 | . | CASTTLTNSNSPLHF | TGTGCCAGCACGACACTCACCAACTCTAATTCACCCCTCCACTTT
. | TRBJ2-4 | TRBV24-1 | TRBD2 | CATSSSGRAQNIQYF | TGTGCCACCAGTTCAAGCGGGAGGGCACAAAACATTCAGTACTTC
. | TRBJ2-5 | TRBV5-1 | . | CASSGGRARETQYF | TGCGCCAGCAGCGGGGGCAGGGCCCGGGAGACCCAGTACTTC
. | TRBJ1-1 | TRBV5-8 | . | CASSFTGAGDTEAFF | TGTGCCAGCAGCTTCACAGGCGCAGGGGACACTGAAGCTTTCTTT
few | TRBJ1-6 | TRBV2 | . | CASGRSTNSPLHF | TGTGCCAGCGGCCGGTCCACTAATTCACCCCTCCACTTT
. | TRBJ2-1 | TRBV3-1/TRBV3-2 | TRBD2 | CASSHTGLAQFF | TGTGCCAGCAGCCATACGGGACTAGCCCAGTTCTTC
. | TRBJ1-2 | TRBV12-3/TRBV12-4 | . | CASSFVNPGGYTF | TGTGCCAGCAGTTTCGTAAACCCGGGTGGCTACACCTTC
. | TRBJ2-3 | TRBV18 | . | CASSPELRLVADTQYF | TGTGCCAGCTCACCAGAACTAAGACTAGTGGCAGATACGCAGTATTTT
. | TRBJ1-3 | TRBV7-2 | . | CASSAIQGYGNTIYF | TGTGCCAGCAGCGCCATCCAGGGGTACGGAAACACCATATATTTT
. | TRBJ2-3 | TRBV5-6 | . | CASSLTPDTQYF | TGTGCCAGCAGCCTCACCCCAGATACGCAGTATTTT
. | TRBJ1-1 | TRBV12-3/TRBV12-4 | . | CASSFTRTTEAFF | TGTGCCAGCAGTTTTACCAGGACCACTGAAGCTTTCTTT
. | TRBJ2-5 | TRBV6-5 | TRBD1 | CASDKFSGTGETQYF | TGTGCCAGCGATAAATTCTCCGGGACAGGGGAGACCCAGTACTTC
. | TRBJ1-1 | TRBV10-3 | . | CATTSLGAQNTEAFF | TGTGCCACCACTAGCCTGGGGGCCCAGAACACTGAAGCTTTCTTT
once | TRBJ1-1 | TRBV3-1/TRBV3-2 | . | CASSTGVGTEAFF | TGTGCCAGCAGCACGGGGGTAGGAACTGAAGCTTTCTTT
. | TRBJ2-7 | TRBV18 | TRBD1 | CASSPPGPGGSEQYF | TGTGCCAGCTCACCACCCGGGCCAGGGGGCAGCGAGCAGTACTTC
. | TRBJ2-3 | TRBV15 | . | CATSRDGIVSTDTQYF | TGTGCCACCAGCAGAGATGGGATTGTTAGCACAGATACGCAGTATTTT
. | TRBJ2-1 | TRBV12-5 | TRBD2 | CASGLGLRSGGDNEQFF | TGTGCTAGTGGTTTGGGTCTCCGTAGCGGGGGGGACAATGAGCAGTTCTTC
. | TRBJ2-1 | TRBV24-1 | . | CATSAKGAGNYAYNEQFF | TGTGCCACCAGTGCAAAGGGGGCGGGAAACTACGCCTACAATGAGCAGTTCTTC